This T cell receptor beta chain derives from a study of beta chain features in type 1 diabetes. Overall study context: No patient-donor differences in age, gender, total cells or subset yield. Examination covered under 110 million sorted cells spanning all samples. Study-wide results and limits: A cDNA-based sequencing approach could over-represent cells with high TCR expression. Patients with Type 1 diabetes showed moderately but significantly shorter TCRB CDR3s in all four CD4+ subsets.

Note on this clone: Its target is unknown. At one boundary the junction diverges from the germline segment, which might be a read error.

Germline values: CDR1 SGHRS, CDR2 YFSETQ. This CDR3 comprises 15 residues. Every isolated RNA sample was fully reverse transcribed, so sequencing captured expressed TCRB transcripts. Data came from immunoSEQ multiplex PCR; TCRdb stores just in-frame clones and leaves some out. The profile shows about 170,000 clones, approximately 8.1% of them singletons. Based on CD45RO/CCR7/CD25/CD127/CD95/CD27, CD4+ regulatory, stem cell-like memory, naive and central memory cells were sorted. The rearrangement links TRBV5-1 to TRBJ2-5, with D perhaps matching TRBD1 (5 bases). Sequencing used central memory CD4+ T cells from blood. The source of this sequence is a man between 18 and 29 years old with type 1 diabetes. The CDR3, as DNA: TGTGCCAGCAGCTTGGTCGGCAGGGCCCAAGAGACCCAGTACTTC. Its protein product is CASSLVGRAQETQYF.